Listed below are T cell receptor beta chains from one sample, sequenced in a study of radiotherapy plus CTLA-4 blockade in lung cancer. Clones were sequenced by immunoSEQ multiplex PCR, and TCRdb holds only the in-frame ones, with some missing. In the table there are tens of thousands of clones, 79% of which are singletons. The sample in question was peripheral blood, obtained from a patient treated with radiotherapy plus ipilimumab. The receptors come from a human donor with non-small cell lung cancer that progressed on radiotherapy plus ipilimumab. Both conserved end residues are part of each CDR3. D genes are given only for firm matches.

CDR3: CASSQAGGMGRVNTEAFF
J: TRBJ1-1
D: .
V: TRBV4-1

CDR3: CASSPGTGGSYEQYF
J: TRBJ2-7
D: TRBD1
V: TRBV27

CDR3: CASSLSGNTGELFF
J: TRBJ2-2
D: .
V: TRBV5-4

CDR3: CASSLVGMNTEAFF
J: TRBJ1-1
D: .
V: TRBV5-1

CDR3: CASSPPGLTYEQYF
J: TRBJ2-7
D: .
V: TRBV18

CDR3: CASSIAYQETQYF
J: TRBJ2-5
D: .
V: TRBV19

CDR3: CASSLIGTGSNEQYF
J: TRBJ2-7
D: TRBD1
V: TRBV27

CDR3: CASKGGRKFQYSNQPQHF
J: TRBJ1-5
D: .
V: TRBV28

CDR3: CASSPQQGGTEAFF
J: TRBJ1-1
D: TRBD1
V: TRBV27

CDR3: CASSLRRSSGAYEQYF
J: TRBJ2-7
D: TRBD2
V: TRBV4-2

CDR3: CASSAGQGFGYTF
J: TRBJ1-2
D: TRBD1
V: TRBV5-5

CDR3: CASSFELAATDTQYF
J: TRBJ2-3
D: TRBD2
V: TRBV5-1

CDR3: CASSLAWADQLLYEQYF
J: TRBJ2-7
D: .
V: TRBV7-8

CDR3: CASSTGGALPDTQYF
J: TRBJ2-3
D: TRBD1
V: TRBV25-1

CDR3: CASSPHTDTQYF
J: TRBJ2-3
D: .
V: TRBV27

CDR3: CASSYGPANGYTF
J: TRBJ1-2
D: .
V: TRBV6-5

CDR3: CASSSRTSPLSYNEQFF
J: TRBJ2-1
D: TRBD2
V: TRBV27

CDR3: CASSPAGGAEAFF
J: TRBJ1-1
D: .
V: TRBV19

CDR3: CASSQDLGAADTQYF
J: TRBJ2-3
D: .
V: TRBV4-3

CDR3: CASSLGDYEQYF
J: TRBJ2-7
D: .
V: TRBV7-6

CDR3: CASSYSGDRNYGYTF
J: TRBJ1-2
D: TRBD1
V: TRBV6-9

CDR3: CASSSRSRLNEQFF
J: TRBJ2-1
D: .
V: TRBV28

CDR3: CASSSMGEPLGEKLFF
J: TRBJ1-4
D: .
V: TRBV28

CDR3: CASSLSGSMNTEAFF
J: TRBJ1-1
D: .
V: TRBV27

CDR3: CASSLRVADTQYF
J: TRBJ2-3
D: .
V: TRBV7-2

CDR3: CASSEMGRGTGGYEQYF
J: TRBJ2-7
D: TRBD1
V: TRBV6-1

CDR3: CASSESDRVVDEQYF
J: TRBJ2-7
D: TRBD1
V: TRBV13

CDR3: CASRVTGTNTEAFF
J: TRBJ1-1
D: .
V: TRBV5-1